A single sample is the source of the 15 T cell receptor beta chains below, sequenced in a study of T-cell memory formation after mild COVID-19. MiXCR was run by TCRdb on the 5' RACE reads, yielding one entry per CDR3 protein. The sample comprises 120,000 to 150,000 distinct CDR3 sequences, 15% to 20% of which are singletons, and about 2.3% rests with the top ten. The sample comprised PBMCs or a T cell subset sorted from them (not recorded which). These receptors came from an adult woman who had mild COVID-19 (a few samples of this study predate the infection). Cell type and time point are not known.

The chain has TRBV2 and TRBJ2-3; D remains unclear. The V end lost 8 bases, the J end lost 2 bases, and 11 bases lay between the germline ends. The CDR3 contains 13 residues. Germline CDR1 and CDR2: SNHLY and FYNNEI. CDR3 sequence: CASGGETTDTQYF. Here the CDR3 DNA reads TGTGCCAGCGGTGGTGAGACCACAGATACGCAGTATTTT.

This clonotype was seen more than once but under ten times. This rearrangement joins TRBV21-1 to TRBJ2-3; the table calls TRBD1, which could not be checked here. TRBV21-1 is flagged as a pseudogene. The length of the CDR3 is 15 residues. The CDR3 DNA follows: TGTGCCAGCAGCAACTACAGGGGAGGGAGAGATACGCAGTATTTT. Its translation: CASSNYRGGRDTQYF.

The chain links TRBV12-3 or TRBV12-4 to TRBJ1-6, with a weak D call TRBD1 (6 bases). The germline V and J ends were trimmed by 6 bases and 10 bases, with 13 bases remaining between them. CDR3 length: 13 residues. CDR3: CASSSTGFSPLHF. The DNA of the CDR3 is TGTGCCAGCAGCTCTACAGGGTTCTCACCCCTCCACTTT.

This clonotype came up a few times. The rearrangement uses TRBV11-2 and TRBJ2-7; 14 bases are shared with TRBD2. CDR1 and CDR2 (germline): SGHAT, FQNNGV. V was pared by 5 bases and J by 7 bases, with 4 bases of the junction left unmatched. The CDR3 is made up of 14 amino acids. DNA of the CDR3: TGTGCCAGCAGCCGGGGACTAGCGGGAGTTGAGCAGTACTTC. Translating gives CASSRGLAGVEQYF. The full variable domain, its missing parts supplied by reference TRBV11-2 and TRBJ2-7, is EAGVAQSPRYKIIEKRQSVAFWCNPISGHATLYWYQQILGQGPKLLIQFQNNGVVDDSQLPKDRFSAERLKGVDSTLKIQPAKLEDSAVYLCASSRGLAGVEQYFGPGTRLTVT.

The chain has TRBV4-2 and TRBJ1-4, with no clear D. This CDR3 comprises 15 residues. Germline CDR1 LGHNA, CDR2 YNFKEQ. V dropped 0 bases and J dropped 2 bases, with 7 bases sitting between them. DNA of the CDR3: TGTGCCAGCAGCCAAGATCGAGGGACTAATGAAAAACTGTTTTTT. Translation: CASSQDRGTNEKLFF.

This sequence joins TRBV4-3 and TRBJ2-1; D is undetermined. Germline CDR1 LGHNA, CDR2 YSLEER. Trimming removed 4 bases at V and 4 bases at J, with 11 bases between. The CDR3 has 14 residues. The CDR3 protein is CASSPLVGYNEQFF. CDR3 DNA sequence: TGCGCCAGCAGCCCCCTGGTTGGTTACAATGAGCAGTTCTTC.

The V and J genes are TRBV19 and TRBJ2-7; D is unresolved. Germline CDR1 LNHDA, CDR2 SQIVND (reference sequence). Trimming pared 6 bases from V and 1 base from J, leaving 10 bases between. There are 13 residues in the CDR3. The CDR3 reads CASRFLGSYEQYF. The DNA of the CDR3 is TGTGCCAGTAGGTTTTTGGGATCCTACGAGCAGTACTTC.

This sequence joins TRBV10-3 and TRBJ2-7; no clear D gene. CDR3 length: 14 residues. Between the trimmed V and J ends, which lost 4 bases and 3 bases, there was a span of 13 bases. Germline-derived CDR1 and CDR2 are ENHRY and SYGVKD. CDR3 sequence (DNA): TGTGCCATCAGTGCGTCTAGGAATTTCTACGAGCAGTACTTC. Translated: CAISASRNFYEQYF.

The chain uses TRBV7-6 and TRBJ2-2; TRBD2 is a possible D gene (6 bases). The CDR3 runs to 16 residues. V lost 11 bases, J lost 5 bases, and 24 bases lay in between. Germline CDR1 and CDR2: SGHVS and FNYEAQ. For the CDR3, the DNA is TGTGCCGAGGGGCAATCGGAGGGGCCCCGGACCGGGGAGCTGTTTTTT. The encoded protein is CAEGQSEGPRTGELFF. Filled out from reference TRBV7-6 and TRBJ2-2, the complete variable domain reads GAGVSQSPRYKVTKRGQDVALRCDPISGHVSLYWYRQALGQGPEFLTYFNYEAQQDKSGLPNDRFSAERPEGSISTLTIQRTEQRDSAMYRCAEGQSEGPRTGELFFGEGSRLTVL.

This sequence joins TRBV3-1 and TRBJ1-2, with 7 bases lining up with TRBD1. There are 15 residues in the CDR3. J was trimmed by 8 bases and V by 0 bases; bases with no gene match: 9. Germline V CDR1 and CDR2: LGHDT, YNNKEL (reference sequence). CDR3 protein: CASSQDPGQSRGYTF. The CDR3 region has the DNA TGTGCCAGCAGCCAAGACCCGGGACAGTCTCGGGGCTACACCTTC.

The rearrangement links TRBV27 to TRBJ2-1; D unresolved. Deletions cut 5 bases from V and 1 base from J, with 12 bases between. This CDR3 has 15 amino acids. Germline V gives CDR1 MNHEY, CDR2 SMNVEV (reference sequence). The DNA for the CDR3 is TGTGCCAGCAGTCTCCCGGGTATTTCCTACAATGAGCAGTTCTTC. Its translation is CASSLPGISYNEQFF.

This clonotype has only a few counts. The V and J genes are TRBV18 and TRBJ2-3; TRBD1 matches 8 bases. Per germline, CDR1 KGHSH and CDR2 LQKENI. V trimming: 6 bases; J trimming: 1 base; junction bases outside the gene matches: 6. The CDR3 has 15 amino acids. CDR3 in DNA: TGTGCCAGCTCCCCGACAGGGGCCGGCACAGATACGCAGTATTTT. It encodes CASSPTGAGTDTQYF.

V and J are TRBV7-2 and TRBJ2-2; D is unresolved. Between the trimmed V and J ends, which lost 5 bases and 1 base, there was a span of 8 bases. The V gene's germline CDR1 is SGHTA and CDR2 FQGNSA. The CDR3 contains 14 residues. The CDR3 region is CASSPHRNTGELFF. The CDR3 region has the DNA TGTGCCAGCAGCCCCCATCGGAACACCGGGGAGCTGTTTTTT.

This chain connects TRBV12-3 or TRBV12-4 to TRBJ2-1; 9 bases agree with TRBD2. CDR3 size: 16 residues. Trimming removed 5 bases from V and 9 bases from J; junction bases left unmatched: 14. CDR3: CASSKPSAGGGGEQFF. In DNA, the CDR3 is TGTGCCAGCAGTAAGCCGTCAGCGGGGGGCGGGGGTGAGCAGTTCTTC.

There are a few counts of this clonotype. This rearrangement joins TRBV5-1 to TRBJ2-6, with TRBD2 as a possible D gene (5 bases). The V and J ends lost 5 bases and 2 bases respectively, with 11 bases between them. From germline, CDR1 is SGHRS and CDR2 YFSETQ. There are 15 residues in the CDR3. The CDR3 DNA is TGCGCCAGCAGAGAGGGCCCCCCTGGGGCCAACGTCCTGACTTTC. Its translation: CASREGPPGANVLTF.